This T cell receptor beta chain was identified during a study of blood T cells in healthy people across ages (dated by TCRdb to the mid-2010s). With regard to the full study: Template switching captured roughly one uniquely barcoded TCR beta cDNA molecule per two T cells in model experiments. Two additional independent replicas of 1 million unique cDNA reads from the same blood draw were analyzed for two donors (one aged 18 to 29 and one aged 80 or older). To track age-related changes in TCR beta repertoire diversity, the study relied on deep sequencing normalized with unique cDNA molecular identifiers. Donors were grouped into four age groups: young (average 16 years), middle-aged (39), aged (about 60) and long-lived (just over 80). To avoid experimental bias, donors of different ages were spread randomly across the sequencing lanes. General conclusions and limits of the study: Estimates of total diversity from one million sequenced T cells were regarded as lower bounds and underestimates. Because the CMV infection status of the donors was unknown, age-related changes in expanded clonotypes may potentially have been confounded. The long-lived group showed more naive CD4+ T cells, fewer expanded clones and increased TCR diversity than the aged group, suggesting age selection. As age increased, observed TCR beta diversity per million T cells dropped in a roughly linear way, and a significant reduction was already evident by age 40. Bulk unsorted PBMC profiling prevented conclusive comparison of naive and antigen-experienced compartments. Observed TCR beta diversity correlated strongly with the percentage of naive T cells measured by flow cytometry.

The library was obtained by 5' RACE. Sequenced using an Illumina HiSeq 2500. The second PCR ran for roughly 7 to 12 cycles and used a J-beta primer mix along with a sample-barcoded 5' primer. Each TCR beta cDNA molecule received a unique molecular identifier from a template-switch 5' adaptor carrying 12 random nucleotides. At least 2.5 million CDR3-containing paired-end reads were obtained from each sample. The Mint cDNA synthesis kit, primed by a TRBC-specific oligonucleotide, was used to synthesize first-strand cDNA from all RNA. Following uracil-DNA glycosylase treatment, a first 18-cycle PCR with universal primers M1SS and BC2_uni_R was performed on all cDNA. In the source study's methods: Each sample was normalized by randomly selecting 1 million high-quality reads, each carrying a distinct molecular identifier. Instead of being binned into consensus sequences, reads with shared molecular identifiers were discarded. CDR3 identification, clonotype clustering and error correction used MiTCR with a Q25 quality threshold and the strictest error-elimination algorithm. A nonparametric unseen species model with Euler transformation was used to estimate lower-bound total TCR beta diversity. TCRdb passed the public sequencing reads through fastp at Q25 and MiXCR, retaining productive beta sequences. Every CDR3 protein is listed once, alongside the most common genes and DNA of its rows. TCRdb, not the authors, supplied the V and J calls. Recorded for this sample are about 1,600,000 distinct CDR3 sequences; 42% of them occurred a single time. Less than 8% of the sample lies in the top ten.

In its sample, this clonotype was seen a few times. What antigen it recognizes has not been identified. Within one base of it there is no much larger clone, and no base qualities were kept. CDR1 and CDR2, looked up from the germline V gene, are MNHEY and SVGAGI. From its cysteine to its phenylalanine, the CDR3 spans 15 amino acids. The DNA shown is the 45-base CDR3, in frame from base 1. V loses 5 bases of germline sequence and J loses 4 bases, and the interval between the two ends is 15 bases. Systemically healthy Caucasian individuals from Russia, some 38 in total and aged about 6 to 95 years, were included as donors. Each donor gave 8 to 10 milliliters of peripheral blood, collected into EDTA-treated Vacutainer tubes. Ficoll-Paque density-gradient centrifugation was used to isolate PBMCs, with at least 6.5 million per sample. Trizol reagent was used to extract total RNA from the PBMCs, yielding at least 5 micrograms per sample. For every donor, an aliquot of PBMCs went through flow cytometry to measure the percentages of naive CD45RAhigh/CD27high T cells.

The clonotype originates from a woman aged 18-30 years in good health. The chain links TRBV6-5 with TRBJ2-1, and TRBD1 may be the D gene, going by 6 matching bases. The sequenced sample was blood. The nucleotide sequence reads TGTGCCAGCAGTGTACAGGGAAATCAGTACAATGAGCAGTTCTTC. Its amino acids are CASSVQGNQYNEQFF.